This T cell receptor beta chain was sequenced in a study of blood T cell repertoires in COVID-19. Participants' own reports of clinical history determined their cohort assignment. Profiled with immunoSEQ multiplex PCR; TCRdb holds only in-frame clones, not every one. The sample consists of some 240,000 clones, 85% of them appearing once. This clonotype was obtained from a woman between 45 and 65 years old who had been exposed to COVID-19. Sequenced input: PBMCs or T cells enriched from blood (not recorded which).

The CDR3 protein is CASSHTYPGNSGSPLHF. The CDR3 coding sequence is TGTGCCAGCAGTCATACTTACCCTGGCAACTCGGGTTCACCCCTCCACTTT. The rearrangement joins TRBV28 to TRBJ1-6; D not resolved. CDR3 length: 17 amino acids. Germline V gene sequence: CDR1 MDHEN, CDR2 SYDVKM. With 5 bases removed from V and 9 bases from J, the gap between germline ends came to 23 bases.